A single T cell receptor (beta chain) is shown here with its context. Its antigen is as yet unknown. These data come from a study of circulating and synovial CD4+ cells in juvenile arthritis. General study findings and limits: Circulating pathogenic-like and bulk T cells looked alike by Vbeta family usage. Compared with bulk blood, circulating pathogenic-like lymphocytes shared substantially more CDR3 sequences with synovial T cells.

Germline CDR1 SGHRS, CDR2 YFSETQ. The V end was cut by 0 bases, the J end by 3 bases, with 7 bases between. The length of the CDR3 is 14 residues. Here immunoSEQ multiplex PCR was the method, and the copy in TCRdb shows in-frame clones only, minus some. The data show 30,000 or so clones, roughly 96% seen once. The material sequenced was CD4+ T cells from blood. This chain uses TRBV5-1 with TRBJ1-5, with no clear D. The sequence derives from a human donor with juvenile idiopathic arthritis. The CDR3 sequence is CASSLGGFNQPQHF. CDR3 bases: TGCGCCAGCAGCTTGGGCGGATTCAATCAGCCCCAGCATTTT.